This T cell receptor (beta chain) is from a study of T cell repertoires in urothelial bladder cancer. Whole-study results and caveats: Carcinoma specimens had fewer T cells than benign specimens. A single clone reached around 2% in benign versus up to roughly 15% in carcinoma.

TCRdb's table, derived via immunoSEQ multiplex PCR, lists solely in-frame clones and lacks some. The sample lists approximately 2,000 clones, roughly 80% occurring once. Worth noting for this clone: Its specificity is not known.

V was cut by 2 bases and J by 2 bases, with 11 bases left in between. The CDR3 sequence is 14 residues long. Germline CDR1 SGHKS, CDR2 YYEKEE (reference sequence). The sequence derives from a human donor with urothelial carcinoma. Sequencing was done on a sample of tumor-infiltrating cells from bladder cancer. The chain combines TRBV5-5 with TRBJ2-7, with D maybe TRBD2 (5 bases). In nucleotides, the CDR3 is TGTGCCAGCAGCTTCGCGGGTCGGGCCTACGAGCAGTACTTC. Translated: CASSFAGRAYEQYF.